These 23 T cell receptor beta chains came from one sample sequenced in a study of cytomegalovirus exposure and HLA in healthy donors. Primers for the PCR totalled 60 Vbeta and 13 Jbeta. Here immunoSEQ multiplex PCR was the method, and the copy in TCRdb shows in-frame clones only, minus some. This table holds 60,000 to 95,000 clones, nearly 80% found once. Sequenced material: PBMCs. These TCRs come from a middle-aged woman in good health and CMV-seropositive.

The chain has TRBV19 and TRBJ1-6, with a possible D match to TRBD1 (6 bases). This CDR3 comprises 16 residues. V dropped 9 bases and J dropped 0 bases, with 15 bases sitting between them. Germline V gene data show CDR1 as LNHDA and CDR2 as SQIVND (reference sequence). This CDR3 reads CASRAQGHSYNSPLHF. The CDR3, as DNA: TGTGCCAGCCGGGCACAGGGACACTCCTATAATTCACCCCTCCACTTT.

The table lists this clone with a count of one. The chain joins TRBV27 to TRBJ2-7, with 11 nucleotides matching TRBD1. Trimming cost V 10 bases and J 1 base; bases outside gene matches: 6. The CDR3 consists of 14 residues. CDR1 and CDR2 from the germline V gene are MNHEY and SMNVEV (reference sequence). Written as DNA, the CDR3 is TGTGCCAACGCGGGACAGGGGGTGTCCTACGAGCAGTACTTC. Amino acids: CANAGQGVSYEQYF.

This chain uses TRBV10-3 with TRBJ1-6; 10 bases line up with TRBD1. CDR3 length equals 17 residues. Germline loops: CDR1 ENHRY, CDR2 SYGVKD. After removal of 0 bases from V and 3 bases from J, the junction contained 2 bases not matched to a gene. CDR3: CAISESTGGDYNSPLHF. CDR3 in DNA: TGTGCCATCAGTGAGTCGACAGGGGGCGACTATAATTCACCCCTCCACTTT.

The rearrangement uses TRBV5-4 and TRBJ2-7, with 7 bases matching TRBD1. Trimming cost V 5 bases and J 2 bases; bases outside gene matches: 4. Germline V CDR1 and CDR2: SGHNT, YYREEE (reference sequence). The CDR3 is 13 residues long. The CDR3, as DNA: TGTGCCAGCAGAAGTGACAGGGCCTACGAGCAGTACTTC. Translating gives CASRSDRAYEQYF.

This clone was counted a few times. The chain carries TRBV4-2 and TRBJ1-3, with a weak D call TRBD1 (6 bases). Germline CDR1 and CDR2: LGHNA and YNFKEQ. CDR3 length: 16 amino acids. Trimming stripped 3 bases from V and 3 bases from J, with 15 bases between. The CDR3 DNA sequence: TGTGCCAGCAGCCAGGGGGACACAGGGTTTGGAAACACCATATATTTT. As protein: CASSQGDTGFGNTIYF.

V is TRBV11-2 and J is TRBJ2-1; possibly TRBD1 for D (6 bases). Per germline, CDR1 SGHAT and CDR2 FQNNGV. The length of the CDR3 is 13 residues. V was pared by 5 bases and J by 6 bases, with 11 bases between. The CDR3 reads CASSGTGFNEQFF. The CDR3 coding sequence is TGTGCCAGCAGCGGTACAGGGTTCAATGAGCAGTTCTTC.

V gene TRBV10-3 combines with J gene TRBJ2-3; no firm D call. CDR1 and CDR2 (germline): ENHRY, SYGVKD. The V gene lost 4 bases and the J gene lost 0 bases, with 5 bases spanning the gap. This CDR3 has 13 amino acids. For the CDR3, the DNA is TGTGCCATCAGTGGGGCCAGCACAGATACGCAGTATTTT. This sequence encodes CAISGASTDTQYF.

The V call is TRBV6-1, the J call TRBJ1-3; D gene unclear. The CDR3 totals 12 residues. Per germline, CDR1 MNHNS and CDR2 SASEGT. Trimming pared 6 bases from V and 4 bases from J, leaving 7 bases between. The CDR3 coding sequence is TGTGCCAGCAGCCAAGCCGGAAACACCATATATTTT. This translates into CASSQAGNTIYF.

This chain connects TRBV2 to TRBJ2-1; 9 bases map to TRBD2. Germline values: CDR1 SNHLY, CDR2 FYNNEI. The CDR3 extends over 16 amino acids. V shed 2 bases, J shed 8 bases, and the junction held 10 bases outside the gene matches. Written as DNA, the CDR3 is TGTGCCAGCAGTGAAATTAGCGGGGGACTTTTCGATGAGCAGTTCTTC. Its protein product is CASSEISGGLFDEQFF. Complete variable domain (other parts from reference TRBV2 and TRBJ2-1): EPEVTQTPSHQVTQMGQEVILRCVPISNHLYFYWYRQILGQKVEFLVSFYNNEISEKSEIFDDQFSVERPDGSNFTLKIRSTKLEDSAMYFCASSEISGGLFDEQFFGPGTRLTVL.

This clone was seen only a few times. The chain has TRBV7-2 and TRBJ2-1; D may be TRBD1 (5 bases). V gave up 1 base and J gave up 4 bases, with 14 bases separating them. The germline gives CDR1 SGHTA, CDR2 FQGNSA. The CDR3 is made up of 16 amino acids. This CDR3 reads CASSLVPGLSYNEQFF. CDR3 bases: TGTGCCAGCAGCTTAGTGCCAGGGCTATCGTACAATGAGCAGTTCTTC.

The chain recombines TRBV15 with TRBJ2-2; 10 nucleotides align to TRBD2. Germline CDR1 and CDR2: LNHNV and YYDKDF (reference sequence). Trimming removed 2 bases from V and 3 bases from J; junction bases left unmatched: 9. The CDR3 contains 18 residues. This CDR3 reads CATSRLPRTSGYTGELFF. DNA for the CDR3: TGTGCCACCAGCAGACTTCCGAGGACTAGCGGATACACCGGGGAGCTGTTTTTT.

V usage is TRBV19 and J usage is TRBJ1-2, with a weak D call TRBD1 (5 bases). Germline V gives CDR1 LNHDA, CDR2 SQIVND (reference sequence). V lost 7 bases, J lost 2 bases, and 14 bases lay in between. This CDR3 is built from 14 residues. As DNA, the CDR3 is TGTGCCAGTACCGACCCGGGGGGAAACTATGGCTACACCTTC. It specifies CASTDPGGNYGYTF.

The chain is built from TRBV9 and TRBJ1-2; D perhaps matches TRBD1 (5 bases). Germline CDR1 is SGDLS and CDR2 is YYNGEE. The ends were cut back, 0 bases at V and 2 bases at J, with 8 bases in the middle. CDR3 length equals 14 residues. The CDR3: CASSVVGGNYGYTF. The CDR3 DNA reads TGTGCCAGCAGCGTAGTGGGGGGGAACTATGGCTACACCTTC.

V usage is TRBV6-1 and J usage is TRBJ1-1; D gene ambiguous. Germline loops: CDR1 MNHNS, CDR2 SASEGT. This CDR3 comprises 11 residues. V was trimmed by 5 bases and J by 7 bases, leaving 8 bases between them. CDR3 sequence reads: CASSSGVEAFF. In DNA, the CDR3 is TGTGCCAGCAGTTCCGGGGTTGAAGCTTTCTTT.

The rearrangement joins TRBV10-3 to TRBJ1-1; possibly TRBD1 for D (5 bases). The germline V and J ends were trimmed by 3 bases and 3 bases, with 14 bases remaining between them. Germline loops: CDR1 ENHRY, CDR2 SYGVKD. The CDR3 length is 15 residues. This CDR3 reads CAISDNVRGDTEAFF. The CDR3, as DNA: TGTGCCATCAGTGACAATGTCCGGGGGGACACTGAAGCTTTCTTT.

The CDR3 spells CASSLTPGLAGGYEQFF. CDR3 DNA: TGTGCCAGCAGCTTAACACCGGGACTAGCGGGGGGTTATGAGCAGTTCTTC. The chain uses TRBV7-3 and TRBJ2-1; TRBD2 matches 15 bases. The germline CDR1 and CDR2 sequences are SGHTA and FQGTGA. The CDR3 sequence is 17 residues long. Trimming at V came to 0 bases and at J to 8 bases, leaving 5 bases not matched to a gene.

This clone was seen a few times. The V gene is TRBV9, the J gene TRBJ2-6; D ambiguous. Trimming took off 1 base at V and 2 bases at J, with 10 bases between the two ends. This CDR3 is 16 amino acids long. Germline CDR1 reads SGDLS; CDR2 reads YYNGEE. The CDR3 nucleotides are TGTGCCAGCAGCGTAAGAGGCAGTCCTGGGGCCAACGTCCTGACTTTC. It yields the protein CASSVRGSPGANVLTF.

V and J are TRBV6-1 and TRBJ1-5, with D unclear. The ends were cut back, 7 bases at V and 6 bases at J, with 10 bases in the middle. The CDR3 spans 12 residues. Germline CDR1 MNHNS, CDR2 SASEGT. CDR3: CASKLGGQPQHF. CDR3 coding DNA: TGTGCCAGCAAACTCGGAGGTCAGCCCCAGCATTTT.

The CDR3 loop reads CASSLSYEQYF. CDR3 sequence (DNA): TGTGCCAGCAGTCTCTCCTACGAGCAGTACTTC. V is TRBV25-1 and J is TRBJ2-7, with D unresolved. The CDR3 has 11 residues. V was clipped by 5 bases and J by 0 bases, with 2 bases between them. The germline V gene has CDR1 MGHDK and CDR2 SYGVNS.

V is TRBV11-2 and J is TRBJ2-7; 10 nucleotides line up with TRBD1. Germline CDR1 and CDR2: SGHAT and FQNNGV. The length of the CDR3 is 14 residues. V lost 4 bases, J lost 6 bases, and 6 bases stayed unmatched. CDR3 bases: TGTGCCAGCAGCTGGATGACAGGGGGCATCGAGCAGTACTTC. This translates into CASSWMTGGIEQYF.

The V call is TRBV29-1, the J call TRBJ2-7; 7 bases line up with TRBD2. V lost 5 bases and J lost 4; bases outside the gene matches: 14. The germline gives CDR1 SQVTM, CDR2 ANQGSEA. This CDR3 is 15 amino acids long. CDR3 loop: CSVCTSAFPCYEQYF. The CDR3 region has the DNA TGCAGCGTTTGCACTAGCGCGTTTCCTTGTTACGAGCAGTACTTC.

The J gene is TRBJ2-5, the V gene TRBV4-2; tentatively, D is TRBD1 (5 bases). This CDR3 region has 15 residues. CDR1 is LGHNA, CDR2 YNFKEQ, per germline. V lost 4 bases and J 5 bases, leaving 17 bases between the germline ends. CDR3 sequence (DNA): TGTGCCAGCAGCCCCGAGTTCCAGGGCGGCGAGACCCAGTACTTC. Protein sequence: CASSPEFQGGETQYF.

This clone was observed once. The rearrangement uses TRBV19 and TRBJ1-4; unclear D gene. The ends were cut back, 5 bases at V and 8 bases at J, with 9 bases in the middle. Germline V gene lookup returns CDR1 LNHDA and CDR2 SQIVND (reference sequence). The CDR3 spans 12 residues. CDR3: CASSLPREKLFF. CDR3 bases: TGTGCCAGTAGTCTCCCCAGGGAAAAACTGTTTTTT.